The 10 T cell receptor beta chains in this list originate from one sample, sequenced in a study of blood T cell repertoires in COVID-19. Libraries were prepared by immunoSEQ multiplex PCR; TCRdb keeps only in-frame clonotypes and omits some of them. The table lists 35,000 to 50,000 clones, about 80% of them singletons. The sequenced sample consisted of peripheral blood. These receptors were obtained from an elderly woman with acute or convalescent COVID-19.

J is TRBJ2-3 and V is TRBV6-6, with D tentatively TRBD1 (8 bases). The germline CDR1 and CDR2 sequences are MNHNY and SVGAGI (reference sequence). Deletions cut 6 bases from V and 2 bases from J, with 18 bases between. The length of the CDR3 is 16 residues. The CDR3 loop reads CASSPQRGQVTDTQYF. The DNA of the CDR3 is TGTGCCAGCAGCCCCCAGCGGGGACAGGTCACAGATACGCAGTATTTT.

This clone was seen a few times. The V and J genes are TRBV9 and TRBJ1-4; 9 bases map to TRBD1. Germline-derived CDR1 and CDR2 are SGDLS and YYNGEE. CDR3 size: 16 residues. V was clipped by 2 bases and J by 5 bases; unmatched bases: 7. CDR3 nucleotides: TGTGCCAGCAGCGTTAGTAGTGGACAGGGGAATGAAAAACTGTTTTTT. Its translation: CASSVSSGQGNEKLFF.

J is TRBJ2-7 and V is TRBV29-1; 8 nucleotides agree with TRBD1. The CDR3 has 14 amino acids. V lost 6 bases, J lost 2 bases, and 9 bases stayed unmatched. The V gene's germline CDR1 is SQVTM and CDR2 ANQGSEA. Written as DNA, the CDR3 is TGCAGCGTCGCGGACAGGGAGGCACCCTACGAGCAGTACTTC. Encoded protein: CSVADREAPYEQYF.

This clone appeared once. The CDR3 coding sequence is TGTGCCAGCAGTGATCCGAGGGGCTACACCTTC. It translates to CASSDPRGYTF. The rearrangement links TRBV6-1 to TRBJ1-2; D unresolved. Germline CDR1 MNHNS, CDR2 SASEGT. The CDR3 has 11 residues. V was shortened by 3 bases and J by 8 bases, with 7 bases between the two germline ends.

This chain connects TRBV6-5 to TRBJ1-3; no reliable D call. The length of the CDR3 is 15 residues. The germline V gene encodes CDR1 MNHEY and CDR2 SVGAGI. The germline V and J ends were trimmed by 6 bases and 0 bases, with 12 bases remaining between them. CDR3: CASSPSAGSGNTIYF. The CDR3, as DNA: TGTGCCAGCAGCCCATCCGCAGGCTCTGGAAACACCATATATTTT.

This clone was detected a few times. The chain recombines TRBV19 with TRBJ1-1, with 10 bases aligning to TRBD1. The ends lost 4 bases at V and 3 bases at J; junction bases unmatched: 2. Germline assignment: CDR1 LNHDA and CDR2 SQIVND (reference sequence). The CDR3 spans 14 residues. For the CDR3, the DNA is TGTGCCAGTAGTAGGACAGGGGGGTACACTGAAGCTTTCTTT. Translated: CASSRTGGYTEAFF.

DNA of the CDR3: TGTGCCAGCACCCGATTGGCGGGGGAGACCCTGCATACGCAGTATTTT. It codes for CASTRLAGETLHTQYF. The chain couples TRBV7-9 to TRBJ2-3; TRBD2 aligns across 7 bases. There are 16 residues in the CDR3. Trimming took 7 bases from V and 7 from J; bases not matched to a gene: 17. Germline CDR1 reads SEHNR; CDR2 reads FQNEAQ (reference sequence).

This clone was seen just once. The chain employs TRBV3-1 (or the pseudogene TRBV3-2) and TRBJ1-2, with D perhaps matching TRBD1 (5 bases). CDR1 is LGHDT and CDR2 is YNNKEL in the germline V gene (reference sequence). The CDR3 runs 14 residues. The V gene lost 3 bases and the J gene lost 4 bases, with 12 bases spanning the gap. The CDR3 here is CASSQTEGAYGYTF. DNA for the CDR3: TGTGCCAGCAGCCAGACAGAAGGAGCCTATGGCTACACCTTC.

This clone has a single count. The CDR3 bases are TGTGCCAGATGGGGACAGGGATCTAACTATGGCTACACCTTC. Translation: CARWGQGSNYGYTF. The chain has TRBV2 and TRBJ1-2, with 9 positions matching TRBD1. V gave up 9 bases and J gave up 0 bases; unmatched junction bases: 5. The CDR3 contains 14 residues. Germline V gene sequence: CDR1 SNHLY, CDR2 FYNNEI.

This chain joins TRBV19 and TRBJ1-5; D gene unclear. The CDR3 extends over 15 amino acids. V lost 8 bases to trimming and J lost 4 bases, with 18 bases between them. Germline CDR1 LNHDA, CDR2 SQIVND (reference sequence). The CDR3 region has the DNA TGTGCCAGTCACTACACCGTAGGCAGAAATCAGCCCCAGCATTTT. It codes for CASHYTVGRNQPQHF.